What follows is one T cell receptor beta chain and its context. This specimen belongs to a study of blood T cell repertoires in COVID-19. Overall study context: Samples came from the United States, Italy and Spain, spanning acute and convalescent COVID-19. In each case, the material was cDNA or gDNA derived from T cells, B-cell-depleted T cells, or PBMCs.

Authors' analysis steps: Amplification from reference gene primers served as the basis for estimated nucleated cell counts. Repertoires were generated with immunoSEQ multiplex PCR, while TCRdb's copy carries only in-frame clones and drops some. D and trimming were read from the DNA, whereas the V and J calls and clone size are those reported in that table. The sample gives around 190,000 clones, 75% to 85% of which show up once; roughly 13% is in the top ten. The CDR3 loop spans 14 amino acids. V lost 2 bases, J lost 0 bases, and 8 bases lay in between. The germline V gene has CDR1 PRHDT and CDR2 FYEKMQ (reference sequence).

The sample consisted of peripheral blood. The V gene is TRBV13, the J gene TRBJ2-7; D uncertain. The TCR comes from a human donor in a cohort sampled during active COVID-19. The CDR3 nucleotides read TGTGCCAGCAGCTTAAGTCCCAGCTCCTACGAGCAGTACTTC. Translated: CASSLSPSSYEQYF.